The 5 T cell receptor beta chains reported below all come from one sample, sequenced in a study of molecular identifiers for immune sequencing clone quantification. TCRdb re-analysed the PCR reads in MiXCR, keeping a single row per CDR3 protein. This repertoire shows some 320,000 distinct CDR3 sequences, roughly 23% found once; its top ten account for around 0.7%. Sequencing was done on a sample of naive CD8+ T cells from blood, with Jurkat cell RNA spiked in. Subset: FACS-sorted CD8+CD4-CCR7+CD45RA+ naive T cells. The receptors come from a human donor in good health. Some libraries in this study had Jurkat cell RNA spiked in.

As regards this clonotype: A much larger clone sits a single nucleotide away, making a read error possible. V is TRBV29-1 and J is TRBJ2-3; D is unclear. Germline CDR1 is SQVTM and CDR2 is ANQGSEA. With 3 bases removed from V and 10 bases from J, the gap between germline ends came to 14 bases. CDR3 size: 12 residues. The CDR3 region is CSVEPVARPQYF. For the CDR3, the DNA is TGCAGCGTTGAGCCAGTGGCCAGGCCGCAGTATTTT.

The chain uses TRBV30 and TRBJ2-7; TRBD1 might be the D (6 bases). The CDR3 has 14 residues. CDR1 is GTSNPN and CDR2 is SVGIG in the germline V gene (reference sequence). The V gene lost 3 bases and the J gene lost 3 bases, with 15 bases spanning the gap. This CDR3 reads CAWREIQGLYEQYF. The CDR3 DNA reads as TGTGCCTGGAGAGAAATACAGGGCCTCTACGAGCAGTACTTC.

A few counts support this clonotype. The chain carries TRBV20-1 and TRBJ2-5, with TRBD2 identical over 7 bases. Germline values: CDR1 DFQATT, CDR2 SNEGSKA (reference sequence). The CDR3 is 15 amino acids. The V gene end was trimmed by 0 bases and the J gene end by 1 base; junction bases not matched to a gene: 5. The CDR3 coding sequence is TGCAGTGCTAGAGATATGCGGGAGCTCCAAGAGACCCAGTACTTC. Translating it yields CSARDMRELQETQYF.

This chain joins TRBV11-2 and TRBJ2-1; 11 bases are shared with TRBD2. Germline loops: CDR1 SGHAT, CDR2 FQNNGV. The CDR3 totals 15 residues. J gave up 7 bases and V 1 base, and 3 bases lay outside the gene matches. The CDR3 is CASSLGLAGRNEQFF. The CDR3 nucleotides read TGTGCCAGCAGCTTAGGACTAGCGGGACGGAATGAGCAGTTCTTC.

Points on this clonotype: Its ends do not fully match the called genes, so a read error is possible. This chain uses TRBV12-3 or TRBV12-4 with TRBJ2-1, with D perhaps matching TRBD2 (5 bases). CDR3 size: 12 residues. CDR3 nucleotides: TGTGCCTGCAGTCGGACTGGCAATGGGCAGTTCTTC. Protein product: CACSRTGNGQFF.